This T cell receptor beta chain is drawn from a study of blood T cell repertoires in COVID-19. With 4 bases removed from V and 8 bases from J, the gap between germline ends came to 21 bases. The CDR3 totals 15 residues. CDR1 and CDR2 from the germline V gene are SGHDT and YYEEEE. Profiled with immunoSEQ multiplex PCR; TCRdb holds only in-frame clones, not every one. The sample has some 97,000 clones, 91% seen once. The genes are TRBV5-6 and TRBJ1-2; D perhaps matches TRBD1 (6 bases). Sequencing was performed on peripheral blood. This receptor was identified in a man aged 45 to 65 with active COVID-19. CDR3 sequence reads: CASSPFVTGSGGYTF. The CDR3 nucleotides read TGTGCCAGCAGCCCCTTCGTAACAGGGTCAGGGGGCTACACCTTC. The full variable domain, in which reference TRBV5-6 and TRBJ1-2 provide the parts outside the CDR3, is DAGVTQSPTHLIKTRGQQVTLRCSPKSGHDTVSWYQQALGQGPQFIFQYYEEEERQRGNFPDRFSGHQFPNYSSELNVNALLLGDSALYLCASSPFVTGSGGYTFGSGTRLTVV.